The rows below give T cell receptor beta chains drawn from one sample of a study of T cell repertoires in cytomegalovirus infection. Using its own MiXCR run on the reads, TCRdb lists one record per CDR3 protein. Counted here are around 900,000 distinct CDR3 sequences, roughly 30% occurring once; the ten biggest clones make up roughly 13%. These receptors are not linked to any known antigen. Source: cultured CD8+ T cells from PBMCs, taken from culture after CMV antigen stimulation. The receptors come from a human donor in good health (CMV status not recorded). Some clones in this sample may be carry-over from other donors' samples. Each CDR3 is given with its conserved first and last residue. Each record gives: D gene, clone size, J gene, V gene, CDR3 protein, CDR3 DNA. D genes are given only for firm matches. Clone sizes are given selectively: once, few, many, or a class where the clone is expanded.

-	-	TRBJ2-1	TRBV12-3/TRBV12-4	CASTPGLHNEQFF	TGTGCCAGCACTCCGGGACTCCACAATGAGCAGTTCTTC
-	-	TRBJ2-1	TRBV6-5	CASSYSSLSNLVDEQFF	TGTGCCAGCAGTTACTCTAGCCTCTCCAACCTCGTGGATGAGCAGTTCTTC
TRBD1	few	TRBJ2-1	TRBV6-2/TRBV6-3	CASSYGGHTGGDEQFF	TGTGCCAGCAGTTACGGGGGCCACACAGGGGGTGATGAGCAGTTCTTC
TRBD2	many	TRBJ2-2	TRBV7-2	CASSREAGELFF	TGTGCCAGCAGCCGGGAGGCCGGGGAGCTGTTTTTT
-	many	TRBJ2-3	TRBV7-2	CASSLSRRLTDTQYF	TGTGCCAGCAGCTTATCACGGAGACTCACAGATACGCAGTATTTT
-	-	TRBJ1-2	TRBV25-1	CASVGGQGKDNYGYTF	TGTGCCAGTGTTGGTGGCCAGGGTAAAGATAACTATGGCTACACCTTC
-	few	TRBJ1-2	TRBV2	CAINVGGGYTF	TGTGCCATAAACGTGGGAGGTGGCTACACCTTC
-	-	TRBJ1-2	TRBV12-3/TRBV12-4	CASSPTEFNYGYTF	TGTGCCAGTAGTCCGACAGAGTTTAACTATGGCTACACCTTC
-	few	TRBJ2-2	TRBV19	CASSTGLELFF	TGTGCCAGTAGTACAGGGTTGGAGCTGTTTTTT
-	-	TRBJ2-3	TRBV29-1	CSVEAGGLGTDTQYF	TGCAGCGTTGAAGCTGGAGGACTCGGCACAGATACGCAGTATTTT
TRBD2	-	TRBJ2-1	TRBV28	CASSSSGEGNEQFF	TGTGCCAGCAGTTCAAGCGGGGAGGGGAATGAGCAGTTCTTC
-	few	TRBJ1-1	TRBV6-6	CASQYGGENTEAFF	TGTGCCAGCCAATATGGGGGGGAGAACACTGAAGCTTTCTTT
-	few	TRBJ2-7	TRBV27	CASSLKRNINYYEQYF	TGTGCCAGCAGTTTAAAACGGAACATCAATTACTACGAGCAGTACTTC
-	many	TRBJ2-3	TRBV7-6	CASSWGLYTDTQYF	TGTGCCAGCAGCTGGGGGCTGTACACAGATACGCAGTATTTT
-	few	TRBJ2-3	TRBV7-8	CASSRVSTGLPPDTQYF	TGTGCCAGCAGCCGAGTATCAACGGGGCTCCCCCCAGATACGCAGTATTTT
-	once	TRBJ1-2	TRBV12-3/TRBV12-4	CASLAGRNYGYTF	TGTGCCAGCCTGGCGGGAAGAAACTATGGCTACACCTTC
-	many	TRBJ2-1	TRBV7-3	CASSLVADIYNEQFF	TGTGCCAGCAGCTTAGTTGCGGACATATACAATGAGCAGTTCTTC
TRBD1	-	TRBJ2-6	TRBV6-6	CASSYTIRDRLNSGANVLTF	TGTGCCAGCAGTTACACGATCCGGGACAGACTGAACTCTGGGGCCAACGTCCTGACTTTC
TRBD1	-	TRBJ2-5	TRBV9	CASSPHEGQGGETQYF	TGTGCCAGCAGCCCTCATGAGGGACAGGGGGGAGAGACCCAGTACTTC
-	-	TRBJ2-1	TRBV5-1	CASSQEIKGEQFF	TGCGCCAGCAGCCAGGAGATTAAGGGTGAGCAGTTCTTC
TRBD1	-	TRBJ2-7	TRBV7-9	CASSPQGQGPTYEQYF	TGTGCCAGCAGCCCGCAAGGACAGGGGCCGACCTACGAGCAGTACTTC
TRBD2	-	TRBJ2-1	TRBV27	CASIPGGGLGEQFF	TGTGCCAGCATCCCTGGCGGGGGGTTGGGTGAGCAGTTCTTC
-	few	TRBJ2-5	TRBV7-6	CASSFTGHQETQYF	TGTGCCAGCAGCTTCACAGGGCACCAAGAGACCCAGTACTTC
-	once	TRBJ2-7	TRBV6-6	CASSDETEPYEQYF	TGTGCCAGCAGCGACGAGACGGAACCCTACGAGCAGTACTTC
-	few	TRBJ2-7	TRBV7-8	CASSLDRSAVLSYEQYF	TGTGCCAGCAGCTTAGACAGGTCGGCAGTCCTCTCCTACGAGCAGTACTTC
-	-	TRBJ2-6	TRBV6-6	CASSYMWDGPSSGANVLTF	TGTGCCAGCAGTTACATGTGGGACGGCCCAAGCTCTGGGGCCAACGTCCTGACTTTC
TRBD1	few	TRBJ2-7	TRBV27	CASSPYRQGSYEQYF	TGTGCCAGCAGTCCCTACCGACAGGGCTCCTACGAGCAGTACTTC
-	-	TRBJ2-1	TRBV9	CASSDGAGLSYNEQFF	TGTGCCAGCAGCGACGGGGCGGGTTTATCCTACAATGAGCAGTTCTTC
-	few	TRBJ2-3	TRBV6-1	CASSEGASPRARSTDTQYF	TGTGCCAGCAGTGAAGGCGCGAGCCCGCGGGCCCGTAGCACAGATACGCAGTATTTT
TRBD2	many	TRBJ2-2	TRBV7-8	CASSLSGDGNTGELFF	TGTGCCAGCAGCCTAAGCGGGGACGGTAACACCGGGGAGCTGTTTTTT
TRBD1	few	TRBJ2-4	TRBV15	CATSRTGTGGRDIQYF	TGTGCCACCAGCAGAACCGGGACAGGGGGCAGAGACATTCAGTACTTC
-	once	TRBJ1-1	TRBV19	CASSDVTDEAFF	TGTGCCAGTAGCGACGTGACAGACGAAGCTTTCTTT
-	many	TRBJ2-7	TRBV7-9	CASSPLLYEQYF	TGTGCCAGCAGCCCCCTCCTATACGAGCAGTACTTC
-	few	TRBJ1-5	TRBV6-2/TRBV6-3	CASSYSETYSNQPQHF	TGTGCCAGCAGTTACTCGGAGACATATAGCAATCAGCCCCAGCATTTT
-	-	TRBJ1-1	TRBV6-6	CASSYFVGVNTEAFF	TGTGCCAGCAGTTACTTCGTGGGGGTGAACACTGAAGCTTTCTTT
-	-	TRBJ2-7	TRBV19	CASRGAPGEQYF	TGTGCCAGCCGGGGAGCTCCGGGCGAGCAGTACTTC
TRBD1	few	TRBJ2-7	TRBV2	CASTQDRVNYEQYF	TGTGCCAGCACCCAGGACAGGGTGAACTACGAGCAGTACTTC
-	-	TRBJ1-2	TRBV23-1	CASSQSRPGRMMSTNYGYTF	TGCGCCAGCAGTCAATCCCGACCGGGACGGATGATGTCTACTAACTATGGCTACACCTTC
TRBD2	many	TRBJ2-7	TRBV6-6	CASSYSGGLSYEQYF	TGTGCCAGCAGTTATAGCGGGGGCCTCTCCTACGAGCAGTACTTC
-	-	TRBJ1-5	TRBV4-2	CASSQGQGRNQPQHF	TGTGCCAGCAGCCAAGGGCAGGGGCGAAATCAGCCCCAGCATTTT
-	many	TRBJ1-6	TRBV7-2	CASSLAWSLNNSPLHF	TGTGCCAGCAGCTTAGCGTGGTCCCTTAATAATTCACCCCTCCACTTT
TRBD1	few	TRBJ2-7	TRBV4-1	CASSLYRGTYEQYF	TGCGCCAGCAGCCTCTACAGGGGGACCTACGAGCAGTACTTC